This T cell receptor beta chain was recovered during a study of shared clonotypes between healthy human individuals. This clone was recorded only once. What it binds is not known. Study results and limitations: How much donors shared clonotypes was expected to be affected by sequencing depth.

The table came from immunoSEQ multiplex PCR; TCRdb's copy has only in-frame clones and leaves some out. Of about 2.4 million clones listed, 93% are singletons. CDR3 length: 15 residues. Germline V CDR1 and CDR2: MGHDK, SYGVNS. The ends lost 7 bases at V and 1 base at J; junction bases unmatched: 7. Sequencing input: naive CD4+ T cells from PBMCs. Subset defined: CD45RA+ positively selected. The origin of this receptor is a young man in good health. Some clones in this sample may be carry-over from other donors' samples. This chain links TRBV25-1 with TRBJ1-1; 9 bases match TRBD1. CDR3 nucleotide sequence: TGTGCCAGCACCACAGGGGGCAGGCCGAACACTGAAGCTTTCTTT. This encodes CASTTGGRPNTEAFF.